This T cell receptor beta chain was retrieved from a study of control samples from healthy donors and cancer patients. Deletions cut 5 bases from V and 5 bases from J, with 9 bases between. Germline values: CDR1 GTSNPN, CDR2 SVGIG (reference sequence). The CDR3 extends over 11 amino acids. Some clones are missing from TCRdb's copy, which holds only in-frame ones; the method was immunoSEQ multiplex PCR. The sample lists about 97,000 clones, 85% to 90% occurring once. The clonotype comes from a young man in good health. V usage is TRBV30 and J usage is TRBJ2-5; D not certain. The material sequenced was blood. CDR3 loop: CAWGVEETQYF. DNA for the CDR3: TGTGCCTGGGGGGTGGAGGAGACCCAGTACTTC.